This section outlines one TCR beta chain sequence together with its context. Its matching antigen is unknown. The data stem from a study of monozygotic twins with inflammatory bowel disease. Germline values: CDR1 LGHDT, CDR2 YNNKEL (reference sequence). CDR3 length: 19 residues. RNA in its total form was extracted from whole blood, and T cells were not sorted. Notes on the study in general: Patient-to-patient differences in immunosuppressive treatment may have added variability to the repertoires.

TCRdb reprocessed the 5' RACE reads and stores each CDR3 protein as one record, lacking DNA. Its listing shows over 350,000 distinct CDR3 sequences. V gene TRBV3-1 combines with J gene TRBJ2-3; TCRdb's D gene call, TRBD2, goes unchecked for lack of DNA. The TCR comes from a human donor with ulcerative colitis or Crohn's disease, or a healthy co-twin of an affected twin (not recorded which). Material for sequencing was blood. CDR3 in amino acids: CASSQEVTSGGATTDTQYF.